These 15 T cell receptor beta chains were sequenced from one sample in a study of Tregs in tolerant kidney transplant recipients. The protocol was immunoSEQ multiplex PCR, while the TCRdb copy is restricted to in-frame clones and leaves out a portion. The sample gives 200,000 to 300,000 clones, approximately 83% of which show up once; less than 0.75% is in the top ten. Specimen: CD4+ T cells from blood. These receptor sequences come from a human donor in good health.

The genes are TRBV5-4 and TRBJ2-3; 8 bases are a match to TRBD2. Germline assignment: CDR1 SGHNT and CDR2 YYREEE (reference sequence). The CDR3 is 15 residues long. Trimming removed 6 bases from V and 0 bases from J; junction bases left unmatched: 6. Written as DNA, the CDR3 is TGTGCCAGCAACAACATAGCGGGGAGCACAGATACGCAGTATTTT. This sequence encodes CASNNIAGSTDTQYF.

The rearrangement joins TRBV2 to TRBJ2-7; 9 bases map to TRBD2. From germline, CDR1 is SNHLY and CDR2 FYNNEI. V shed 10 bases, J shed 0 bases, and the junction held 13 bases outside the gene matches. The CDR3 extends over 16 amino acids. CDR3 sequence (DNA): TGTGCCATCCCCCCCCCTAGCGGGATCAGCTCCTACGAGCAGTACTTC. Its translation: CAIPPPSGISSYEQYF.

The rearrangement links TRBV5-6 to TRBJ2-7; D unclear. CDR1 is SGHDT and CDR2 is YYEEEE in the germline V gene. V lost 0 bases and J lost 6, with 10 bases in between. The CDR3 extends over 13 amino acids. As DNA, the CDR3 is TGTGCCAGCAGCTTGGTACTGGGGTGCGAGCAGTACTTC. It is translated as CASSLVLGCEQYF.

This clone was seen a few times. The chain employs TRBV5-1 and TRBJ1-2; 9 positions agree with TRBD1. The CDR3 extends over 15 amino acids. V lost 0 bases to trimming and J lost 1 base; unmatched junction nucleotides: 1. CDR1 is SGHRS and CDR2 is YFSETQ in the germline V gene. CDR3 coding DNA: TGCGCCAGCAGCTTGGGGACAGGGGTTAACTATGGCTACACCTTC. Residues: CASSLGTGVNYGYTF.

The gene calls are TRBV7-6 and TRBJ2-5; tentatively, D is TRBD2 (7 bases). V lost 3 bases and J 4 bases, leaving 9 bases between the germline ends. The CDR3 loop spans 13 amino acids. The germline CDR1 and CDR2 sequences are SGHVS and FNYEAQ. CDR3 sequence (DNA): TGTGCCAGCAGCTTGGGGGGGCGAGAGACCCAGTACTTC. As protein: CASSLGGRETQYF.

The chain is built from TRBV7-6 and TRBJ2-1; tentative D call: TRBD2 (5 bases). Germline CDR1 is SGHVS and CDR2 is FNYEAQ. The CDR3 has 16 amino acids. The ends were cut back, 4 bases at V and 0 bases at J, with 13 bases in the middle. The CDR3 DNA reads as TGTGCCAGCAGCTCCGAACTAGTGTCCTCCTACAATGAGCAGTTCTTC. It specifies CASSSELVSSYNEQFF.

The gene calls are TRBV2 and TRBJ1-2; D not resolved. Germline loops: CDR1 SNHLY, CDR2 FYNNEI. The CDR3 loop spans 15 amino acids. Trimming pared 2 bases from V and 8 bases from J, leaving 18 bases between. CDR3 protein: CASSEREKGGSGYTF. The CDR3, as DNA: TGTGCCAGCAGTGAACGGGAGAAGGGTGGTTCCGGCTACACCTTC.

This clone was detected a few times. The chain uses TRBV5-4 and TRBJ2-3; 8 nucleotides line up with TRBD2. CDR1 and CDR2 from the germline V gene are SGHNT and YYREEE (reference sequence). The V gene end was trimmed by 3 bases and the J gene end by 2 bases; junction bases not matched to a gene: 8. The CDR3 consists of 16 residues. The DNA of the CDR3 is TGTGCCAGCAGCTCTAGGACTAGCTCCCTCACAGATACGCAGTATTTT. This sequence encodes CASSSRTSSLTDTQYF.

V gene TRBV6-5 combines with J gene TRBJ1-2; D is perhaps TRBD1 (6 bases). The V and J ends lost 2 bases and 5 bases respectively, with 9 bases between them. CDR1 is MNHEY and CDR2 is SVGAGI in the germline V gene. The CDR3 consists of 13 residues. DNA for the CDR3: TGTGCCAGCAGTTACCCCCAGGGGTATGGCTACACCTTC. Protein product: CASSYPQGYGYTF.

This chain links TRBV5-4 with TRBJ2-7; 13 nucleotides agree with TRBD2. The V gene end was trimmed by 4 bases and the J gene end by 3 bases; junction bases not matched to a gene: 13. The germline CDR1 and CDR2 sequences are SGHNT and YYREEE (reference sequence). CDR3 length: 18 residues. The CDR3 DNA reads TGTGCCAGCAGCCCACAGGGGAAACGGACTAGCGGGAGCTACGAGCAGTACTTC. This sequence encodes CASSPQGKRTSGSYEQYF.

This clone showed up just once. Written as DNA, the CDR3 is TGCGCCAGCAGCTTGGTAGCTGGGGTTGACGAGCAGTACTTC. Amino acid sequence: CASSLVAGVDEQYF. V is TRBV5-1 and J is TRBJ2-7; D not certain. There are 14 residues in the CDR3. Deletions cut 0 bases from V and 5 bases from J, with 12 bases between. The germline V gene has CDR1 SGHRS and CDR2 YFSETQ.

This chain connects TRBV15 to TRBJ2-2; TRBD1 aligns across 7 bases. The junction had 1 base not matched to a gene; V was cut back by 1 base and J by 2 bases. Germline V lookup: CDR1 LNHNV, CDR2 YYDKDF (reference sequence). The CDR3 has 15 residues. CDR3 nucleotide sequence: TGTGCCACCAGCAGAGGGGACAGAAACACCGGGGAGCTGTTTTTT. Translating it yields CATSRGDRNTGELFF.

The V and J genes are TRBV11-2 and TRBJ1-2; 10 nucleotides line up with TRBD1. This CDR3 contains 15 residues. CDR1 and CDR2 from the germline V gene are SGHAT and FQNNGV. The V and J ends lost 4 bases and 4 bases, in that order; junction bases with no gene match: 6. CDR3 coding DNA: TGTGCCAGCAGCTCATCCGGGACAGGGGCCTATGGCTACACCTTC. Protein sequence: CASSSSGTGAYGYTF.

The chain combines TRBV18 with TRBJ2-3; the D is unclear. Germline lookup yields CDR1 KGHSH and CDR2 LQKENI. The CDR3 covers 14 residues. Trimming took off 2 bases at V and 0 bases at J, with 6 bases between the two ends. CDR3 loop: CASSPGRSTDTQYF. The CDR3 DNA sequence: TGTGCCAGCTCACCAGGGCGCAGCACAGATACGCAGTATTTT.

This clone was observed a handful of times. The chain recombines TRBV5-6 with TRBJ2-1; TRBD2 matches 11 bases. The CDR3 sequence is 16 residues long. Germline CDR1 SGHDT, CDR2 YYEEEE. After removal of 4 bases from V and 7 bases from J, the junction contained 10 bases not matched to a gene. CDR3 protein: CASSLWTSGPQNEQFF. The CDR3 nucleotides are TGTGCCAGCAGCCTGTGGACTAGCGGGCCACAGAATGAGCAGTTCTTC.